The present entry profiles one T cell receptor (beta chain) with its context. Its antigen is undetermined. This sample was included in a study of cytomegalovirus exposure and HLA in healthy donors. Primers for the PCR totalled 60 Vbeta and 13 Jbeta. Method: immunoSEQ multiplex PCR; TCRdb's copy keeps in-frame clones and lacks some. The sample lists some 120,000 clones; roughly 82% were seen once. General study points: In an earlier analysis, most TCR beta V segments were productive about 90% or about 30% of the time. A later analysis reportedly found that, within productive TCRs, an Asian-associated ancestry cluster had fewer N-insertions than the mean observed across the roughly 670 donors. Among the CMV-associated chains, a few were confirmed in vitro as specific for CMV antigens.

This clonotype was obtained from a male donor in good health and CMV-seropositive. Sequenced: PBMCs.

Here the CDR3 DNA reads TGTGCCAGTAGTATGGGTGCGGAGGGTTCACCCCTCCACTTT. It translates to CASSMGAEGSPLHF. The V call is TRBV19, the J call TRBJ1-6; the D is unclear. Trimming removed 3 bases from V and 9 bases from J, with 12 bases in between. CDR3 length equals 14 residues. Germline V lookup: CDR1 LNHDA, CDR2 SQIVND (reference sequence).